Each of the 27 T cell receptor beta chains below was sequenced from the same sample in a study of CD8 T cells in Susac syndrome (dated by TCRdb to between 2018 and 2021). Library prep was done by the immunoSEQ multiplex PCR assay. RNA was extracted using the RNeasy kit, and about 0.5 to 1 ug of the RNA was reverse transcribed with random hexamers. TCRdb passed the public sequencing reads through fastp at Q25 and MiXCR, retaining productive beta sequences. Rows matching on CDR3 protein sequence are summarized as one entry with the most common DNA and genes. This sample gives more than 200,000 distinct CDR3 sequences in total; roughly 93% of them show up just once. The top ten clonotypes cover 0.15% to 0.2% of the sample. Sequenced input: CD4+ T cells from PBMCs. These receptor sequences come from a human donor with Susac syndrome.

J is TRBJ1-1 and V is TRBV12-3 or TRBV12-4; TRBD1 matches 8 bases. V lost 5 bases and J lost 2; bases outside the gene matches: 4. This CDR3 comprises 14 residues. CDR3 protein: CASSVDRGNTEAFF. The CDR3 DNA sequence: TGTGCCAGCAGTGTAGACAGGGGAAACACTGAAGCTTTCTTT.

The chain recombines TRBV28 with TRBJ2-7; perhaps TRBD2 as D (6 bases). This CDR3 is built from 12 residues. Germline V CDR1 and CDR2: MDHEN, SYDVKM. V was cut by 6 bases and J by 4 bases, with 10 bases left in between. CDR3 loop: CASRLGGYEQYF. DNA of the CDR3: TGTGCCAGCAGACTGGGGGGTTACGAGCAGTACTTC.

The chain is built from TRBV6-2 or TRBV6-3 and TRBJ2-1; no clear D. Per the germline V gene, CDR1 is MNHEY and CDR2 is SVGEGT. The CDR3 covers 14 residues. The V end was cut by 2 bases, the J end by 7 bases, with 12 bases between. CDR3 loop: CASSYISMENEQFF. As DNA, the CDR3 is TGTGCCAGCAGTTACATATCAATGGAGAATGAGCAGTTCTTC.

The CDR3 spells CASSFPTGSSYNEQFF. CDR3 DNA: TGTGCCAGCAGCTTTCCGACAGGTTCTTCCTACAATGAGCAGTTCTTC. The chain combines TRBV7-9 with TRBJ2-1; D may be TRBD1 (6 bases). Trimming cost V 3 bases and J 1 base, with 13 bases left between them. The CDR3 is 16 residues long. The germline V gene encodes CDR1 SEHNR and CDR2 FQNEAQ (reference sequence).

V usage is TRBV3-1 and J usage is TRBJ2-2; no clear D gene. Between the trimmed V and J ends, which lost 2 bases and 0 bases, there was a span of 7 bases. From germline, CDR1 is LGHDT and CDR2 YNNKEL (reference sequence). This CDR3 comprises 15 residues. CDR3 DNA sequence: TGTGCCAGCAGCCAATTATGGGCGAACACCGGGGAGCTGTTTTTT. It is translated as CASSQLWANTGELFF.

The J gene is TRBJ1-2, the V gene TRBV6-2 or TRBV6-3, with TRBD1 identical over 8 bases. The ends lost 8 bases at V and 4 bases at J; junction bases unmatched: 12. Germline lookup yields CDR1 MNHEY and CDR2 SVGEGT. The CDR3 is made up of 15 amino acids. The CDR3 here is CASFNPGQAIYGYTF. CDR3 sequence (DNA): TGTGCCAGCTTCAACCCGGGACAGGCCATCTATGGCTACACCTTC.

The J gene is TRBJ2-3, the V gene TRBV7-3; 12 bases agree with TRBD2. Germline V gives CDR1 SGHTA, CDR2 FQGTGA. CDR3 length equals 15 residues. J lost 7 bases, V lost 2 bases, and 4 bases had no gene match. The CDR3 DNA sequence: TGTGCCAGCAGCTTATCTAGCGGGGGGGCCAATACGCAGTATTTT. This gives the protein CASSLSSGGANTQYF.

This chain uses TRBV30 with TRBJ1-6, with D possibly TRBD1 on 6 matching bases. Germline V gene sequence: CDR1 GTSNPN, CDR2 SVGIG (reference sequence). Trimming took 3 bases from V and 6 from J, leaving 9 bases between them. The length of the CDR3 is 13 residues. The CDR3 coding sequence is TGTGCCTGGAGAGCAGGGGCTAATTCACCCCTCCACTTT. This gives the protein CAWRAGANSPLHF. Based on the CDR3 plus reference TRBV30 and TRBJ1-6, the full variable domain is SQTIHQWPATLVQPVGSPLSLECTVEGTSNPNLYWYRQAAGRGLQLLFYSVGIGQISSEVPQNLSASRPQDRQFILSSKKLLLSDSGFYLCAWRAGANSPLHFGNGTRLTVT.

The genes are TRBV20-1 and TRBJ2-6; TRBD1 aligns across 7 bases. CDR1 is DFQATT and CDR2 is SNEGSKA in the germline V gene (reference sequence). The CDR3 extends over 16 amino acids. V dropped 7 bases and J dropped 0; count of bases not matched to a gene: 9. CDR3: CSGLQGPSSGANVLTF. The CDR3 DNA is TGCAGTGGGTTACAGGGGCCCAGCTCTGGGGCCAACGTCCTGACTTTC.

The chain employs TRBV29-1 and TRBJ1-6, with 7 bases matching TRBD1. The junction had 9 bases not matched to a gene; V was cut back by 6 bases and J by 7 bases. The germline CDR1 and CDR2 sequences are SQVTM and ANQGSEA. The CDR3 covers 14 residues. CDR3 sequence reads: CSVTGEGVNSPLHF. In DNA form, the CDR3 reads TGCAGCGTAACAGGGGAGGGGGTGAATTCACCCCTCCACTTT.

V and J are TRBV5-6 and TRBJ1-4, with TRBD1 as a possible D gene (5 bases). The germline V gene has CDR1 SGHDT and CDR2 YYEEEE. The CDR3 sequence is 14 residues long. Trimming stripped 4 bases from V and 7 bases from J, with 14 bases between. The CDR3 is CASSRDAGIEKLFF. The CDR3, as DNA: TGTGCCAGCAGCCGGGACGCTGGGATTGAAAAACTGTTTTTT.

This clonotype was seen a handful of times. The chain carries TRBV30 and TRBJ1-6, with a possible D match to TRBD1 (5 bases). The CDR3 is 15 residues long. Trimming shortened V by 1 base and J by 5 bases, and 12 bases separated the two germline ends. Germline V gives CDR1 GTSNPN, CDR2 SVGIG (reference sequence). The CDR3: CAWSGERGNNSPLHF. CDR3 in DNA: TGTGCCTGGAGTGGGGAACGGGGCAATAATTCACCCCTCCACTTT.

V and J are TRBV12-3 or TRBV12-4 and TRBJ2-2; weak D call: TRBD2 (6 bases). V was pared by 4 bases and J by 4 bases, with 13 bases between. CDR3 length equals 15 residues. CDR3 region: CASSYPGLTTGELFF. DNA of the CDR3: TGTGCCAGCAGTTATCCGGGACTTACCACCGGGGAGCTGTTTTTT.

This clonotype was counted a single time. V and J are TRBV14 and TRBJ1-2; TRBD1 might be the D (5 bases). The ends were cut back, 0 bases at V and 4 bases at J, with 12 bases in the middle. In germline, CDR1 is SGHDN, CDR2 FVKESK. This CDR3 has 15 residues. CDR3 sequence reads: CASSQDIDSTYGYTF. The CDR3 nucleotides read TGTGCCAGCAGCCAAGATATCGACAGCACCTATGGCTACACCTTC. The whole variable domain, remainder taken from reference TRBV14 and TRBJ1-2, is EAGVTQFPSHSVIEKGQTVTLRCDPISGHDNLYWYRRVMGKEIKFLLHFVKESKQDESGMPNNRFLAERTGGTYSTLKVQPAELEDSGVYFCASSQDIDSTYGYTFGSGTRLTVV.

The chain uses TRBV2 and TRBJ2-3; D uncertain. The V end was cut by 7 bases, the J end by 0 bases, with 8 bases between. The CDR3 loop spans 13 amino acids. CDR1 is SNHLY, CDR2 FYNNEI, per germline. The CDR3 sequence is CASKVLSTDTQYF. CDR3 in DNA: TGTGCCAGCAAGGTTTTGAGCACAGATACGCAGTATTTT.

The V gene is TRBV7-6, the J gene TRBJ1-1; D is unclear. The CDR3 contains 12 residues. CDR1 is SGHVS and CDR2 is FNYEAQ in the germline V gene. V lost 1 base and J lost 4, with 4 bases in between. The CDR3 spells CASSLGITEAFF. The CDR3 nucleotides are TGTGCCAGCAGCTTAGGGATCACTGAAGCTTTCTTT.

CDR3 sequence (DNA): TGTGCCAGCAGCCCCGGGACTGTTAATGAAAAACTGTTTTTT. It codes for CASSPGTVNEKLFF. The gene calls are TRBV5-6 and TRBJ1-4; a weak D match, TRBD1 (5 bases). Trimming removed 4 bases at V and 4 bases at J, with 11 bases between. From germline, CDR1 is SGHDT and CDR2 YYEEEE. The CDR3 length is 14 residues.

This sequence joins TRBV7-9 and TRBJ1-6; D uncertain. Looked up from germline, CDR1 is SEHNR and CDR2 is FQNEAQ (reference sequence). The CDR3 loop spans 14 amino acids. Trimming stripped 5 bases from V and 8 bases from J, with 13 bases between. The CDR3 here is CASSASDLYSPLHF. CDR3 nucleotides: TGTGCCAGCAGCGCGTCGGATCTTTATTCACCCCTCCACTTT.

The chain recombines TRBV7-8 with TRBJ2-1; perhaps TRBD1 as D (5 bases). The V gene lost 6 bases and the J gene lost 12 bases, with 18 bases spanning the gap. The CDR3 extends over 13 amino acids. Germline V gives CDR1 SGHVS, CDR2 FQNEAQ. For the CDR3, the DNA is TGTGCCAGCAGTCCAGAGCGCCAGGGCAGGCAGTTCTTC. Protein sequence: CASSPERQGRQFF. Supplemented by reference TRBV7-8 and TRBJ2-1, the full variable domain reads GAGVSQSPRYKVAKRGQDVALRCDPISGHVSLFWYQQALGQGPEFLTYFQNEAQLDKSGLPSDRFFAERPEGSVSTLKIQRTQQEDSAVYLCASSPERQGRQFFGPGTRLTVL.

This clonotype has a single count. The chain joins TRBV6-6 to TRBJ2-2; maybe TRBD2 (6 bases). V lost 7 bases to trimming and J lost 8 bases, with 17 bases between them. The CDR3 runs to 14 residues. Germline V gene data show CDR1 as MNHNY and CDR2 as SVGAGI (reference sequence). For the CDR3, the DNA is TGTGCCAGCAAGAAACTAGCTGCCGAAGGGGAGCTGTTTTTT. Protein: CASKKLAAEGELFF.

The chain's CDR3 is CASSEDRPGNTIYF. The CDR3 nucleotides read TGTGCCAGCAGTGAGGACAGGCCTGGAAACACCATATATTTT. The chain has TRBV6-6 and TRBJ1-3; 7 nucleotides agree with TRBD1. Germline V lookup: CDR1 MNHNY, CDR2 SVGAGI (reference sequence). The junction had 3 bases not matched to a gene; V was cut back by 5 bases and J by 2 bases. This CDR3 region has 14 residues.

The rearrangement joins TRBV20-1 to TRBJ1-2; D perhaps matches TRBD1 (6 bases). The germline V gene encodes CDR1 DFQATT and CDR2 SNEGSKA (reference sequence). This CDR3 contains 16 residues. The V end lost 0 bases, the J end lost 4 bases, and 18 bases lay between the germline ends. CDR3 amino acids: CSARDRSTGGPYGYTF. The DNA of the CDR3 is TGCAGTGCTAGAGATCGATCGACAGGAGGTCCCTATGGCTACACCTTC.

The chain links TRBV7-9 to TRBJ2-4; no reliable D call. V was pared by 4 bases and J by 5 bases, with 6 bases between. This CDR3 spans 12 amino acids. Germline CDR1 SEHNR, CDR2 FQNEAQ (reference sequence). The CDR3 DNA sequence: TGTGCCAGCAGCTCAGGACAAAACATTCAGTACTTC. This encodes CASSSGQNIQYF.

The V and J genes are TRBV7-2 and TRBJ2-5; 8 positions match TRBD1. V shed 5 bases and J 10 bases; nucleotides not matched to a gene: 9. This CDR3 region has 13 residues. CDR1 SGHTA and CDR2 FQGNSA come from the germline V gene. The CDR3 DNA reads as TGTGCCAGCAGCAGACCGGGACAGGTGGGCCAGTACTTC. Translated, it gives CASSRPGQVGQYF.

V usage is TRBV12-3 or TRBV12-4 and J usage is TRBJ1-2, with 8 positions matching TRBD1. The CDR3 length is 15 residues. The V segment lost 5 bases and the J segment 6 bases; nucleotides outside the gene matches: 11. The CDR3 region has the DNA TGTGCCAGCAGTCTAAATCCCAGGGGGCGCGATGGCTACACCTTC. Translation gives CASSLNPRGRDGYTF.

The chain has TRBV2 and TRBJ2-7; D uncertain. The germline V and J ends were trimmed by 7 bases and 2 bases, with 9 bases remaining between them. CDR1 SNHLY and CDR2 FYNNEI come from the germline V gene. CDR3 size: 12 residues. For the CDR3, the DNA is TGTGCCAGCAAGCCCCACACCTACGAGCAGTACTTC. Translated: CASKPHTYEQYF.

The CDR3 DNA follows: TGCGCCAGCAGCTTGGCCGGGGGGGCGGAGACCCAGTACTTC. It codes for CASSLAGGAETQYF. V and J are TRBV5-1 and TRBJ2-5; 8 bases agree with TRBD2. CDR1 is SGHRS and CDR2 is YFSETQ in the germline V gene. The CDR3 contains 14 residues. The V and J ends lost 0 bases and 5 bases, in that order; junction bases with no gene match: 3. The whole variable domain, remainder taken from reference TRBV5-1 and TRBJ2-5, is KAGVTQTPRYLIKTRGQQVTLSCSPISGHRSVSWYQQTPGQGLQFLFEYFSETQRNKGNFPGRFSGRQFSNSRSEMNVSTLELGDSALYLCASSLAGGAETQYFGPGTRLLVL.